This entry is about one T cell receptor beta chain. Cohorts were assigned according to the clinical history that participants reported. The data were taken from a study of blood T cell repertoires in COVID-19. Study at large: PBMCs, B-cell-depleted T cells, or T cells were the source of the cDNA or gDNA that made up the material.

Original processing notes: How many nucleated cells were present was estimated from reference gene primer amplification. TCRdb's table, derived via immunoSEQ multiplex PCR, lists solely in-frame clones and lacks some. The V and J calls and the clone size are those of that table, but D and trimming were determined from the DNA. The sample holds 400,000 or so clones; roughly 86% are singletons and the top ten take 2% to 2.5%. The clonotype originates from a middle-aged woman with acute COVID-19. The sequenced sample was PBMCs or T cells enriched from blood (not recorded which).

In DNA, the CDR3 is TGTGCCAGCAGTGTGGTAGCGGGGGACCAAGAGACCCAGTACTTC. Translation: CASSVVAGDQETQYF. This chain links TRBV6-4 with TRBJ2-5, with 9 positions matching TRBD2. Germline CDR1 and CDR2: MRHNA and SNTAGT. V trimming: 4 bases; J trimming: 0 bases; junction bases outside the gene matches: 3. The CDR3 length is 15 residues.